This entry lists 27 T cell receptor beta chains sequenced from one sample in a study of CD4+ T cells in melanoma (dated by TCRdb to the early 2020s). The protocol used for the library was the immunoSEQ multiplex PCR assay. What TCRdb holds here is the immuneACCESS table cut down to in-frame rearrangements. Part of the clones is not present; checked against another copy, under half of the missing clones reflect an unresolved V gene, and the others are unexplained. The sample profile shows 13,000 or so clones; roughly two thirds of them were found once. The ten largest make up approximately 11% of the sample. Specimen: cells from a culture (not recorded whether cultured in vitro). Receptors were obtained from a human donor with melanoma.

The gene calls are TRBV5-1 and TRBJ1-1; 7 bases agree with TRBD1. Germline V gives CDR1 SGHRS, CDR2 YFSETQ. The CDR3 loop spans 14 amino acids. The ends lost 4 bases at V and 3 bases at J; junction bases unmatched: 6. The CDR3 reads CASSDPGGDTEAFF. CDR3 sequence (DNA): TGCGCCAGCAGCGACCCAGGGGGGGACACTGAAGCTTTCTTT.

This clone occurred a few times. The chain employs TRBV19 and TRBJ1-5; 7 bases are shared with TRBD1. The CDR3 sequence is 13 residues long. Germline CDR1 reads LNHDA; CDR2 reads SQIVND (reference sequence). Germline trimming cut 8 bases from V and 3 bases from J; bases unmatched to any gene: 4. CDR3 sequence (DNA): TGTGCCAGTGGGGGACAGTACAATCAGCCCCAGCATTTT. Encoded protein: CASGGQYNQPQHF.

This clone occurred once. J is TRBJ2-3 and V is TRBV14; D gene ambiguous. The ends were cut back, 0 bases at V and 7 bases at J, with 14 bases in the middle. CDR3 length equals 15 residues. Germline CDR1 and CDR2: SGHDN and FVKESK. The CDR3 DNA follows: TGTGCCAGCAGCCAAGATCAACGGGTTACGTATACGCAGTATTTT. Translation gives CASSQDQRVTYTQYF.

This chain uses TRBV5-1 with TRBJ1-5, with D perhaps matching TRBD1 (5 bases). Germline V gene lookup returns CDR1 SGHRS and CDR2 YFSETQ. The CDR3 spans 15 residues. Between the trimmed V and J ends, which lost 2 bases and 6 bases, there was a span of 15 bases. The CDR3 region has the DNA TGCGCCAGCAGCTTAGGAGGGGCGGATAGTCAGCCCCAGCATTTT. Its translation: CASSLGGADSQPQHF.

This clone was counted only a few times. The V call is TRBV2, the J call TRBJ2-7; D ambiguous. Between the trimmed V and J ends, which lost 8 bases and 0 bases, there was a span of 11 bases. There are 13 residues in the CDR3. Germline values: CDR1 SNHLY, CDR2 FYNNEI. The CDR3, as DNA: TGTGCCAGCGTCTACGGTACCTCCTACGAGCAGTACTTC. Translating gives CASVYGTSYEQYF.

This clone was observed a handful of times. The chain couples TRBV5-1 to TRBJ1-2; 9 nucleotides agree with TRBD1. Germline V gene data show CDR1 as SGHRS and CDR2 as YFSETQ. Unmatched junction bases numbered 17, after V lost 4 bases and J lost 7 bases. The CDR3 extends over 17 amino acids. CDR3 in DNA: TGCGCCAGCAGCCAGAATCCGCCCGGACAGGGGTACTCTGGCTACACCTTC. This translates into CASSQNPPGQGYSGYTF.

The chain links TRBV6-5 to TRBJ1-1; D is possibly TRBD1 (6 bases). CDR1 and CDR2 (germline): MNHEY, SVGAGI. V lost 6 bases to trimming and J lost 3 bases, with 11 bases between them. CDR3 length: 13 amino acids. The CDR3 bases are TGTGCCAGCAGGTGGGAGGGGGACACTGAAGCTTTCTTT. Translated, it gives CASRWEGDTEAFF.

The V gene is TRBV19, the J gene TRBJ2-5; 8 bases match TRBD1. The V gene end was trimmed by 11 bases and the J gene end by 0 bases; junction bases not matched to a gene: 11. Germline values: CDR1 LNHDA, CDR2 SQIVND (reference sequence). CDR3 length equals 15 residues. In DNA, the CDR3 is TGTGCCTCCCCGAGGCCCAGGGGGCACCAAGAGACCCAGTACTTC. Translation: CASPRPRGHQETQYF. Looking up the rest from reference TRBV19 and TRBJ2-5 gives the full variable domain: DGGITQSPKYLFRKEGQNVTLSCEQNLNHDAMYWYRQDPGQGLRLIYYSQIVNDFQKGDIAEGYSVSREKKESFPLTVTSAQKNPTAFYLCASPRPRGHQETQYFGPGTRLLVL.

This clone was counted once. J is TRBJ2-7 and V is TRBV29-1; D is possibly TRBD1 or TRBD2 (5 bases each). This CDR3 is 12 amino acids long. Per the germline V gene, CDR1 is SQVTM and CDR2 is ANQGSEA. Trimming took 7 bases from V and 1 from J, leaving 11 bases between them. The DNA of the CDR3 is TGCAGCGCTCAGGGACCATCCTACGAGCAGTACTTC. Its protein is CSAQGPSYEQYF.

This clone was recorded a few times. J is TRBJ2-5 and V is TRBV2; 8 bases are a match to TRBD1. This CDR3 is 14 amino acids long. Germline V lookup: CDR1 SNHLY, CDR2 FYNNEI. J gave up 7 bases and V 7 bases, and 11 bases lay outside the gene matches. In DNA, the CDR3 is TGTGCCAGCAAGACAGGGGCCTCACTGGGGACCCAGTACTTC. Protein sequence: CASKTGASLGTQYF.

The J gene is TRBJ1-1, the V gene TRBV2, with D unclear. With 3 bases removed from V and 3 bases from J, the gap between germline ends came to 11 bases. Germline lookup yields CDR1 SNHLY and CDR2 FYNNEI. The CDR3 is made up of 14 amino acids. In nucleotides, the CDR3 is TGTGCCAGCAGTGATAGGGTTTCGGACACTGAAGCTTTCTTT. Translation gives CASSDRVSDTEAFF.

V is TRBV11-2 and J is TRBJ1-1, with 7 nucleotides matching TRBD1. V lost 5 bases to trimming and J lost 7 bases; unmatched junction nucleotides: 13. The germline CDR1 and CDR2 sequences are SGHAT and FQNNGV. This CDR3 region has 15 residues. The CDR3 loop reads CASSKKTGPLFEAFF. The DNA for the CDR3 is TGTGCCAGCAGCAAGAAGACAGGGCCTCTTTTTGAAGCTTTCTTT.

The chain employs TRBV28 and TRBJ1-6; no firm D call. This CDR3 region has 13 residues. V lost 3 bases to trimming and J lost 10 bases, with 10 bases between them. CDR1 is MDHEN, CDR2 SYDVKM, per germline. In DNA, the CDR3 is TGTGCCAGCAGTTTCGCGGGCGGATCACCCCTCCACTTT. This translates into CASSFAGGSPLHF.

CDR3 nucleotide sequence: TGCGCCAGCAGCCGGACCCCAAACACTGAAGCTTTCTTT. It encodes CASSRTPNTEAFF. The chain employs TRBV4-1 and TRBJ1-1; D gene unclear. The CDR3 has 13 residues. Trimming shortened V by 4 bases and J by 2 bases, and 8 bases separated the two germline ends. Germline V CDR1 and CDR2: MGHRA, YSYEKL.

The chain links TRBV6-1 to TRBJ2-7; D unclear. Germline V lookup: CDR1 MNHNS, CDR2 SASEGT. The CDR3 sequence is 13 residues long. Between the trimmed V and J ends, which lost 4 bases and 3 bases, there was a span of 10 bases. Written as DNA, the CDR3 is TGTGCCAGCAGTGTTAGTGCCCTCTACGAGCAGTACTTC. Translated: CASSVSALYEQYF.

In its sample, this clone was seen once. The rearrangement links TRBV5-5 to TRBJ1-1; 9 bases align to TRBD1. The V gene end was trimmed by 3 bases and the J gene end by 0 bases; junction bases not matched to a gene: 9. CDR1 SGHKS and CDR2 YYEKEE come from the germline V gene (reference sequence). CDR3 length: 17 amino acids. The CDR3, as DNA: TGTGCCAGCAGCTCCTTACTTGGGACAGGGCTGAACACTGAAGCTTTCTTT. Encoded protein: CASSSLLGTGLNTEAFF.

This clone appeared a single time. J is TRBJ1-2 and V is TRBV10-3; weak D call: TRBD1 (6 bases). V gave up 6 bases and J gave up 4 bases, with 18 bases separating them. This CDR3 region has 15 residues. The germline V gene has CDR1 ENHRY and CDR2 SYGVKD. The CDR3 region has the DNA TGTGCCATCAGGCCTCCACAGGGTCAGGGCTATGGCTACACCTTC. The encoded protein is CAIRPPQGQGYGYTF.

This chain connects TRBV5-1 to TRBJ2-5, with D uncertain. Germline CDR1 reads SGHRS; CDR2 reads YFSETQ. The CDR3 runs 14 residues. With 3 bases removed from V and 4 bases from J, the gap between germline ends came to 13 bases. The CDR3: CASSSGPGIETQYF. DNA for the CDR3: TGCGCCAGCAGCTCGGGCCCCGGAATAGAGACCCAGTACTTC.

The chain joins TRBV9 to TRBJ1-4, with 11 bases fitting TRBD1. After removal of 4 bases from V and 6 bases from J, the junction contained 5 bases not matched to a gene. This CDR3 comprises 15 residues. In germline, CDR1 is SGDLS, CDR2 YYNGEE. This CDR3 reads CASSQWDRGDEKLFF. The CDR3 DNA reads as TGTGCCAGCAGCCAATGGGACAGGGGGGATGAAAAACTGTTTTTT.

The chain employs TRBV14 and TRBJ2-5; TRBD1 matches 7 bases. CDR3 length equals 22 residues. With 3 bases clipped from V and 2 bases from J, the junction kept 27 bases outside the gene matches. Germline V gene lookup returns CDR1 SGHDN and CDR2 FVKESK. DNA for the CDR3: TGTGCCAGCAGCCAGGATTCGCTCTTATTGACAGGGTTCGAGGTGACACAAGAGACCCAGTACTTC. Translated: CASSQDSLLLTGFEVTQETQYF.

This chain uses TRBV7-9 with TRBJ2-4; maybe TRBD1 (6 bases). The V gene lost 6 bases and the J gene lost 7 bases, with 31 bases spanning the gap. CDR3 length equals 19 residues. The germline CDR1 and CDR2 sequences are SEHNR and FQNEAQ (reference sequence). The chain's CDR3 is CASSSFSGTHLGFVNIQYF. CDR3 nucleotides: TGTGCCAGCAGTTCGTTCTCCGGGACACACCTCGGGTTTGTGAACATTCAGTACTTC.

A single count supports this clone. The chain joins TRBV7-3 to TRBJ1-2; D is perhaps TRBD1 (5 bases). CDR3 length: 15 residues. V was cut by 3 bases and J by 5 bases, with 16 bases left in between. The germline V gene has CDR1 SGHTA and CDR2 FQGTGA. CDR3: CASSFDGTGGYGYTF. CDR3 DNA: TGTGCCAGCAGCTTTGACGGTACCGGGGGGTATGGCTACACCTTC.

This clone came up a few times. The CDR3 sequence: CASSPTEVGYSNQPQHF. The CDR3 nucleotides are TGTGCCAGCAGTCCCACAGAGGTTGGGTATAGTAATCAGCCCCAGCATTTT. The chain couples TRBV27 to TRBJ1-5; D is unresolved. This CDR3 has 17 amino acids. CDR1 is MNHEY and CDR2 is SMNVEV in the germline V gene (reference sequence). V was pared by 5 bases and J by 4 bases, with 21 bases between.

This CDR3 reads CARVLCHGGTYNEQFF. CDR3 coding DNA: TGTGCCAGGGTTTTGTGTCACGGGGGTACCTACAATGAGCAGTTCTTC. The V gene is TRBV9, the J gene TRBJ2-1; D possibly corresponds to TRBD2 (6 bases). Trimming shortened V by 8 bases and J by 2 bases, and 20 bases separated the two germline ends. Germline CDR1 reads SGDLS; CDR2 reads YYNGEE. The CDR3 runs to 16 residues.

This rearrangement joins TRBV4-2 to TRBJ1-1; D unclear. The germline V gene has CDR1 LGHNA and CDR2 YNFKEQ. The CDR3 covers 14 residues. With 5 bases removed from V and 3 bases from J, the gap between germline ends came to 13 bases. The CDR3 loop is CASSSRVVDTEAFF. The CDR3 bases are TGTGCCAGCAGCTCTCGGGTGGTCGACACTGAAGCTTTCTTT.

The chain combines TRBV14 with TRBJ2-3; TRBD2 might be the D (5 bases). The CDR3 sequence is 12 residues long. V lost 3 bases and J lost 6, with 7 bases in between. The germline V gene encodes CDR1 SGHDN and CDR2 FVKESK. In DNA form, the CDR3 reads TGTGCCAGCAGCCAGGTAGCGGATACGCAGTATTTT. Protein: CASSQVADTQYF.

This chain uses TRBV4-1 with TRBJ2-1; a possible D gene is TRBD1 (6 bases). The V end was cut by 4 bases, the J end by 4 bases, with 17 bases between. The germline V gene encodes CDR1 MGHRA and CDR2 YSYEKL. This CDR3 region has 16 residues. The CDR3 sequence: CASSPATGTLYNEQFF. For the CDR3, the DNA is TGCGCCAGCAGCCCGGCCACCGGGACATTATACAATGAGCAGTTCTTC.